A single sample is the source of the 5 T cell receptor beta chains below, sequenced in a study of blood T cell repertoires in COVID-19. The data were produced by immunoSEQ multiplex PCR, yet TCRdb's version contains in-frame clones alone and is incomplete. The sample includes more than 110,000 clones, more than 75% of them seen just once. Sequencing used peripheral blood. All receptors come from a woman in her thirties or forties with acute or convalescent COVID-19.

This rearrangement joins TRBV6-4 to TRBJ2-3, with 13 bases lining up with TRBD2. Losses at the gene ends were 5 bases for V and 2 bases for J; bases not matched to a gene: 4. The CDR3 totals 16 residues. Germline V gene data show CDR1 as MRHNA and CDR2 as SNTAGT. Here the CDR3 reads CASSLTSGGATDTQYF. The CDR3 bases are TGTGCCAGCAGTTTAACTAGCGGGGGGGCCACAGATACGCAGTATTTT.

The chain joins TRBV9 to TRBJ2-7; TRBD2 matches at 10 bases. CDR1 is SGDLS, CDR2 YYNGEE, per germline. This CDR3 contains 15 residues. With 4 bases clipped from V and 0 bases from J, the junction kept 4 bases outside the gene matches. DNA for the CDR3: TGTGCCAGCAGCCCGACTAGCGGGTACTCCTACGAGCAGTACTTC. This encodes CASSPTSGYSYEQYF.

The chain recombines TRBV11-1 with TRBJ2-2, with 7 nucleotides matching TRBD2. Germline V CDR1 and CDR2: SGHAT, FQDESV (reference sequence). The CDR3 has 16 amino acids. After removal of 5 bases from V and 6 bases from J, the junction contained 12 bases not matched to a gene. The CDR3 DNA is TGTGCCAGCAGCGTCAACTCCCAACGGGGGGCCGGGGAGCTGTTTTTT. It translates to CASSVNSQRGAGELFF. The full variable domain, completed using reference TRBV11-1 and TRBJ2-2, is EAEVAQSPRYKITEKSQAVAFWCDPISGHATLYWYRQILGQGPELLVQFQDESVVDDSQLPKDRFSAERLKGVDSTLKIQPAELGDSAMYLCASSVNSQRGAGELFFGEGSRLTVL.

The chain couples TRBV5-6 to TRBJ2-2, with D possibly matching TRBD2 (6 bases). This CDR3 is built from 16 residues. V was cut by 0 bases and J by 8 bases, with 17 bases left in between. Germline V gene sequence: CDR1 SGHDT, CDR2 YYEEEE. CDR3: CASSLDSGLKGGELFF. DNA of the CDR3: TGTGCCAGCAGCTTGGATAGCGGACTAAAGGGTGGGGAGCTGTTTTTT. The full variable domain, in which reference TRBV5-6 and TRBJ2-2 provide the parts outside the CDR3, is DAGVTQSPTHLIKTRGQQVTLRCSPKSGHDTVSWYQQALGQGPQFIFQYYEEEERQRGNFPDRFSGHQFPNYSSELNVNALLLGDSALYLCASSLDSGLKGGELFFGEGSRLTVL.

Written as DNA, the CDR3 is TGTGCCAGTAGTCCCTACTCCTACAATGAGCAGTTCTTC. It yields the protein CASSPYSYNEQFF. V and J are TRBV19 and TRBJ2-1; D not resolved. Germline values: CDR1 LNHDA, CDR2 SQIVND (reference sequence). CDR3 size: 13 residues. The germline V and J ends were trimmed by 5 bases and 0 bases, with 5 bases remaining between them.